The clone carrying this T cell receptor beta chain was found once. Its antigen is not identified. The V end lost 5 bases, the J end lost 0 bases, and 20 bases lay between the germline ends. The CDR3 has 18 residues. Per the germline V gene, CDR1 is LNHDA and CDR2 is SQIVND (reference sequence). The record originates from a study of cytomegalovirus exposure and HLA in healthy donors. Study outcomes and limitations: Previously analyzed data showed that most TCR beta V segments were productive at a frequency of about 90% or about 30%. Later, an analysis found that common viral pathogens appeared to be linked with several of the most significant clusters.

The primer mix had 60 Vbeta and 13 Jbeta primers. Assay: immunoSEQ multiplex PCR; the TCRdb copy retains only in-frame clones and omits some. The sample lists fewer than 150,000 clones, over 75% occurring once. Sequencing was carried out using PBMCs. This clonotype was sampled from a male donor in good health and CMV-seronegative. V is TRBV19 and J is TRBJ1-5; possibly TRBD1 for D (5 bases). For the CDR3, the DNA is TGTGCCAGTAGTCTCGGAGACAGAAACCTCGCTAGCAATCAGCCCCAGCATTTT. Translating gives CASSLGDRNLASNQPQHF.